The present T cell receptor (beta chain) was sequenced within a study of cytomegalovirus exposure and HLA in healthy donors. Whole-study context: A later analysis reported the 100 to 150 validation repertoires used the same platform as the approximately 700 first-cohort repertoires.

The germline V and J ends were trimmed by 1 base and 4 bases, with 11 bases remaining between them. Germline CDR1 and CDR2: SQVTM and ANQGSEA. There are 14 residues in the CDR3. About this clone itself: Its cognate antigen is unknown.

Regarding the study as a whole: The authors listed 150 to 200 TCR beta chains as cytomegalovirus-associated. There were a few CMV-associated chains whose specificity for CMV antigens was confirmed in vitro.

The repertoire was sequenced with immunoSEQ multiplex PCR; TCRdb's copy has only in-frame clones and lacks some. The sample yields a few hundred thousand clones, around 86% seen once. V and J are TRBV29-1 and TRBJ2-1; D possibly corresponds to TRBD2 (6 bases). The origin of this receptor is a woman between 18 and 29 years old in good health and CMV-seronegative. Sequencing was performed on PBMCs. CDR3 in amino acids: CSVEGLALYNEQFF. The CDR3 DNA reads TGCAGCGTTGAAGGGCTAGCGTTATACAATGAGCAGTTCTTC.